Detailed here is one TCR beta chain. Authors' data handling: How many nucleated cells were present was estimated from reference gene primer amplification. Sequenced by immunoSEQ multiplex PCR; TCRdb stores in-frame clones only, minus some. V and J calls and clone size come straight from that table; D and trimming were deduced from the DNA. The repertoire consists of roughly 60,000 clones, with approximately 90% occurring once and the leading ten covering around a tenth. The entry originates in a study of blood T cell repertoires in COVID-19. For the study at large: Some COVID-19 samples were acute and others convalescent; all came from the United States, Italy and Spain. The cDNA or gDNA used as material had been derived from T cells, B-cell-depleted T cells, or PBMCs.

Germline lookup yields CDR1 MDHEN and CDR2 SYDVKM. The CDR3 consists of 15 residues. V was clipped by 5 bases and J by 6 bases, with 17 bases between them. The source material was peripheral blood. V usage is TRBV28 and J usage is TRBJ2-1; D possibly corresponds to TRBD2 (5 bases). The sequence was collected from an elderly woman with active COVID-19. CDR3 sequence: CASSPRGAPANEQFF. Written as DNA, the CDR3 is TGTGCCAGCAGTCCCCGGGGAGCCCCGGCCAATGAGCAGTTCTTC.